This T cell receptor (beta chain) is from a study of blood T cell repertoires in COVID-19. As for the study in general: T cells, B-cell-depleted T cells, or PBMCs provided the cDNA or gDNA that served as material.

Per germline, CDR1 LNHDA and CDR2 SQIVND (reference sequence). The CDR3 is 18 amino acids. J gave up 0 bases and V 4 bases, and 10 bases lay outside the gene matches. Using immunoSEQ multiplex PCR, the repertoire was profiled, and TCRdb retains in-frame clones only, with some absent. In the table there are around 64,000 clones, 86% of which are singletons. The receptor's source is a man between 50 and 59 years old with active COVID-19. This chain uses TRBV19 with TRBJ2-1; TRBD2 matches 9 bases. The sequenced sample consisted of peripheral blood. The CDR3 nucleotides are TGTGCCAGTAGTAAGGGACTAGCCTTCGGAAGCTCCTACAATGAGCAGTTCTTC. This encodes CASSKGLAFGSSYNEQFF.